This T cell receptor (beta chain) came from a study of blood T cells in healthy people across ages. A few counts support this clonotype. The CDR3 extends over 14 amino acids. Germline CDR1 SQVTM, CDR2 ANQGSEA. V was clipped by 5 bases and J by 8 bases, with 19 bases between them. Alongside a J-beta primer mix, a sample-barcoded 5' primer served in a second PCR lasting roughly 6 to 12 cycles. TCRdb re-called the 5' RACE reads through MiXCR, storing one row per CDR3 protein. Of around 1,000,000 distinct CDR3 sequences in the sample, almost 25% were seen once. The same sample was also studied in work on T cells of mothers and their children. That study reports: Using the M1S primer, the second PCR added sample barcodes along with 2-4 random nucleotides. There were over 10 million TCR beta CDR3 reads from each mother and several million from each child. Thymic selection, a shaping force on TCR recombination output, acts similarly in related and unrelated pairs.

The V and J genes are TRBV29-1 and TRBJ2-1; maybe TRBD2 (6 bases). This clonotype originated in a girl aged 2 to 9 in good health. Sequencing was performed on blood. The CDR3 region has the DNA TGCAGCGTTTTGGTGGAGGGGCCCCTGGATGAGCAGTTCTTC. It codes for CSVLVEGPLDEQFF.